These 4 T cell receptor beta chains share one sample of origin, sequenced in a study of blood T cells in healthy people across ages (dated by TCRdb to about 2015). The library was produced with 5' RACE. Reads for this sample came from an Illumina HiSeq 2500. A second PCR of roughly 6 to 12 cycles was performed with a sample-barcoded 5' primer and a J-beta primer mix. TCRdb handled the public reads itself, with Q25 trimming in fastp and clone calling in MiXCR, and kept productive beta chains. Duplicate CDR3 protein sequences are folded into a single record with the most common DNA and genes. Here the sample has hundreds of thousands of distinct CDR3 sequences; about 32% occur a single time. The leading ten clones occupy roughly 15% of the sample. The source material was blood. The receptor source for this set is a woman at least 80 years old in good health. Donor details come from another sample of the same person, matched by shared clones.

There are a few counts of this clonotype. The chain joins TRBV7-2 to TRBJ2-1; the D gene could be TRBD1 or TRBD2 (5 bases each). The CDR3 is 15 amino acids. Trimming removed 0 bases from V and 5 bases from J, with 11 bases in between. Per germline, CDR1 SGHTA and CDR2 FQGNSA. In DNA form, the CDR3 reads TGTGCCAGCAGCTTAGCCGGGGCCTACAACAATGAGCAGTTCTTC. Its translation is CASSLAGAYNNEQFF. The full variable domain, with the rest looked up from reference TRBV7-2 and TRBJ2-1, is GAGVSQSPSNKVTEKGKDVELRCDPISGHTALYWYRQSLGQGLEFLIYFQGNSAPDKSGLPSDRFSAERTGGSVSTLTIQRTQQEDSAVYLCASSLAGAYNNEQFFGPGTRLTVL.

The chain combines TRBV12-3 or TRBV12-4 with TRBJ2-1; D possibly corresponds to TRBD1 (6 bases). V was shortened by 3 bases and J by 5 bases, with 17 bases between the two germline ends. CDR3 length equals 16 residues. CDR3 bases: TGTGCCAGCAGTTTTCTCTTAACACAGGGACACAATGAGCAGTTCTTC. This sequence encodes CASSFLLTQGHNEQFF.

As regards this clonotype: A much larger clone is a single base away; this may be a read error. This chain connects TRBV20-1 to TRBJ1-2; 7 bases map to TRBD1. Germline CDR1 is DFQATT and CDR2 is SNEGSKA (reference sequence). This CDR3 is 14 amino acids long. The CDR3 nucleotides are TGCGGTGCAGAAGAACGGGACAGATCCTATGGCTACACCTTC. This translates into CGAEERDRSYGYTF.

The gene calls are TRBV6-4 and TRBJ2-3; 12 bases agree with TRBD1. This CDR3 spans 15 amino acids. V was pared by 3 bases and J by 6 bases, with 4 bases of the junction left unmatched. Germline V gene sequence: CDR1 MRHNA, CDR2 SNTAGT. DNA for the CDR3: TGTGCCAGCAGTGAAGGGACAGGGGGCGTGGATACGCAGTATTTT. Translating gives CASSEGTGGVDTQYF.